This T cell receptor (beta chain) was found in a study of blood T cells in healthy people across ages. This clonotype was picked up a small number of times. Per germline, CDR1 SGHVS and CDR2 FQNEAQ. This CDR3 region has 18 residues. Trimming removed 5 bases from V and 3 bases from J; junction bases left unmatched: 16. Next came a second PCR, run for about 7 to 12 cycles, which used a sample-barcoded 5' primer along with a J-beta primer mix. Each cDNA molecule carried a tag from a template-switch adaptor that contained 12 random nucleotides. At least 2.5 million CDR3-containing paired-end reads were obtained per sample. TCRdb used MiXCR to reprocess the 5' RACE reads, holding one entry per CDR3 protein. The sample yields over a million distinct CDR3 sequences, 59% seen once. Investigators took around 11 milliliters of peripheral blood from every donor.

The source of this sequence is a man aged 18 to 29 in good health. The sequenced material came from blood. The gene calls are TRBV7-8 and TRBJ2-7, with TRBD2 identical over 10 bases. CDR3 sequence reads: CASSPQESGLALLYEQYF. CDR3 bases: TGTGCCAGCAGCCCTCAGGAGTCGGGACTAGCGCTTCTCTACGAGCAGTACTTC.